This entry lists 21 T cell receptor beta chains sequenced from one sample in a study of response to subunit inactivated influenza vaccine. MiXCR, applied by TCRdb to the RT-PCR reads, yields one record per CDR3 protein. Seen here are 500,000 to 600,000 distinct CDR3 sequences, 10% to 15% observed once, and the top ten hold 10% to 15%. This specimen was PBMCs from blood, taken about 40 days after vaccination. The receptors come from a man aged 50 to 60 who received an inactivated influenza vaccine.

Concerning this clonotype: One end of the junction varies from germline; a read error may be responsible. The chain combines TRBV5-1 with TRBJ2-2; unclear D gene. The CDR3 has 13 residues. Germline-derived CDR1 and CDR2 are SGHRS and YFSETQ. In DNA form, the CDR3 reads TGCGCCAGCAGCTTGGTCCACACCAGGGAGCTGTTTTTT. Translating it yields CASSLVHTRELFF.

The sample holds a few counts of this clonotype. As DNA, the CDR3 is TGTGCCACCAGTGAGGGGGGTAGGAACACTGAAGCTTTCTTT. This codes for CATSEGGRNTEAFF. The J gene is TRBJ1-1, the V gene TRBV24-1; D may be TRBD1 (5 bases). V dropped 4 bases and J dropped 1 base, with 9 bases sitting between them. This CDR3 is built from 14 residues. Germline CDR1 is KGHDR and CDR2 is SFDVKD.

This clonotype was seen a few times. The J gene is TRBJ2-7, the V gene TRBV21-1; the table assigns TRBD1, which was not confirmed against the DNA. TRBV21-1 is termed a pseudogene. This CDR3 spans 18 amino acids. The CDR3 coding sequence is TGTGCCAGCACCCCTCCCTTTTCCCCCGGGACAGCACACTACGAGCAGTACTTC. Translating it yields CASTPPFSPGTAHYEQYF.

V usage is TRBV6-5 and J usage is TRBJ2-2, with D perhaps matching TRBD2 (6 bases). The ends were cut back, 1 base at V and 1 base at J, with 7 bases in the middle. Germline CDR1 is MNHEY and CDR2 is SVGAGI. The CDR3 consists of 15 residues. DNA of the CDR3: TGTGCCAGCAGTTACTTGCGGGGGAACACCGGGGAGCTGTTTTTT. Translation gives CASSYLRGNTGELFF.

V gene TRBV12-3 or TRBV12-4 combines with J gene TRBJ2-1, with D unclear. The CDR3 length is 14 residues. The V end lost 5 bases, the J end lost 8 bases, and 16 bases lay between the germline ends. CDR3 sequence: CASSRSLPGYEQFF. CDR3 nucleotides: TGTGCCAGCAGTCGTAGCCTTCCGGGCTATGAGCAGTTCTTC.

This clonotype was counted a few times. V is TRBV12-3 or TRBV12-4 and J is TRBJ2-1; the D gene is possibly TRBD2 (7 bases). The CDR3 has 16 residues. V was clipped by 5 bases and J by 5 bases, with 19 bases between them. The CDR3 bases are TGTGCCAGCAGTAGGGGGGGGCCCAAACTACACAATGAGCAGTTCTTC. Translating it yields CASSRGGPKLHNEQFF.

The J gene is TRBJ2-1, the V gene TRBV18; possibly TRBD2 for D (7 bases). The CDR3 length is 14 residues. CDR1 is KGHSH and CDR2 is LQKENI in the germline V gene. Trimming pared 3 bases from V and 6 bases from J, leaving 12 bases between. CDR3 bases: TGTGCCAGCTCACCCGGACTAGGGGGCAATGAGCAGTTCTTC. Its protein is CASSPGLGGNEQFF.

The chain employs TRBV20-1 and TRBJ2-2; 8 bases map to TRBD2. Germline V gene lookup returns CDR1 DFQATT and CDR2 SNEGSKA (reference sequence). V gave up 0 bases and J gave up 5 bases; unmatched junction bases: 8. The CDR3 consists of 16 residues. CDR3 region: CSAREPGLELTGELFF. The CDR3 nucleotides are TGCAGTGCTAGAGAACCGGGACTAGAGCTAACCGGGGAGCTGTTTTTT.

This clonotype was recorded at least ten times. This chain connects TRBV12-3 or TRBV12-4 to TRBJ2-7; 8 bases line up with TRBD1. Trimming took 0 bases from V and 4 from J; bases not matched to a gene: 8. This CDR3 contains 16 residues. The CDR3 protein is CASSLAWDRTTYEQYF. The CDR3, as DNA: TGTGCCAGCAGTTTAGCGTGGGACAGGACGACGTACGAGCAGTACTTC.

This clonotype occurred many times. This chain links TRBV5-6 with TRBJ2-7, with 8 bases fitting TRBD2. The CDR3 runs to 14 residues. J lost 0 bases, V lost 4 bases, and 3 bases had no gene match. Germline CDR1 SGHDT, CDR2 YYEEEE. CDR3 sequence reads: CASSKTSVSYEQYF. The CDR3 nucleotides read TGTGCCAGCAGCAAGACTAGCGTCTCCTACGAGCAGTACTTC.

This clonotype has just a few counts. This rearrangement joins TRBV20-1 to TRBJ2-1, with 9 bases fitting TRBD1. Looked up from germline, CDR1 is DFQATT and CDR2 is SNEGSKA (reference sequence). V gave up 5 bases and J gave up 3 bases; unmatched junction bases: 5. The CDR3 length is 14 residues. In DNA, the CDR3 is TGCAGTGCTCGACAGGGGGTAAACTACAATGAGCAGTTCTTC. As protein: CSARQGVNYNEQFF.

This clonotype has only a few counts. The chain recombines TRBV18 with TRBJ2-1; TRBD2 matches at 8 bases. The CDR3 is 17 amino acids. Germline lookup yields CDR1 KGHSH and CDR2 LQKENI. J lost 4 bases, V lost 6 bases, and 14 bases had no gene match. CDR3 bases: TGTGCCAGCTCCCCGCGGCTAGCGGGCCCTGTTTACAATGAGCAGTTCTTC. Protein sequence: CASSPRLAGPVYNEQFF.

This rearrangement joins TRBV27 to TRBJ1-1; unclear D gene. V dropped 5 bases and J dropped 7 bases, with 11 bases sitting between them. CDR3 length: 12 residues. The V gene's germline CDR1 is MNHEY and CDR2 SMNVEV (reference sequence). The CDR3 is CASSTSDGEAFF. Here the CDR3 DNA reads TGTGCCAGCAGTACATCGGACGGTGAAGCTTTCTTT.

The chain is built from TRBV6-5 and TRBJ2-5; 8 bases align to TRBD2. The J segment lost 2 bases and the V segment lost 2 bases, leaving 7 bases of the junction unmatched. The germline V gene encodes CDR1 MNHEY and CDR2 SVGAGI. The CDR3 has 16 residues. CDR3 protein: CASSYLQRETQETQYF. CDR3 in DNA: TGTGCCAGCAGTTACCTCCAGCGGGAGACACAAGAGACCCAGTACTTC.

This clonotype was counted only a few times. This chain uses TRBV4-3 with TRBJ2-1; D is perhaps TRBD2 (6 bases). Germline V gene lookup returns CDR1 LGHNA and CDR2 YSLEER. This CDR3 is built from 15 residues. The V end lost 1 base, the J end lost 5 bases, and 12 bases lay between the germline ends. The CDR3: CASSQGQRVDNEQFF. DNA for the CDR3: TGCGCCAGCAGCCAAGGCCAGCGGGTGGACAATGAGCAGTTCTTC.

The table lists this clonotype with a few counts. The CDR3 nucleotides are TGCAGTGCTTACCGGGACCGTGCAGAAAAACTGTTTTTT. It encodes CSAYRDRAEKLFF. J is TRBJ1-4 and V is TRBV20-1, with D possibly being TRBD1 (5 bases). V gave up 5 bases and J gave up 8 bases, with 15 bases separating them. CDR3 length equals 13 residues. Germline-derived CDR1 and CDR2 are DFQATT and SNEGSKA (reference sequence).

This clonotype was seen many times. The V and J genes are TRBV12-3 or TRBV12-4 and TRBJ1-5; perhaps TRBD1 as D (6 bases). This CDR3 region has 15 residues. Trimming took off 7 bases at V and 2 bases at J, with 15 bases between the two ends. CDR3 loop: CASTSSQGGNQPQHF. The CDR3 bases are TGTGCCAGCACCTCGTCACAGGGTGGCAATCAGCCCCAGCATTTT.

The chain has TRBV24-1 and TRBJ2-7; 11 nucleotides line up with TRBD2. This CDR3 contains 17 residues. Trimming at V came to 3 bases and at J to 0 bases, leaving 6 bases not matched to a gene. The V gene's germline CDR1 is KGHDR and CDR2 SFDVKD. CDR3: CATSDGGLAASSYEQYF. The CDR3 DNA is TGTGCCACCAGTGATGGGGGACTAGCGGCCTCCTCCTACGAGCAGTACTTC.

This clonotype was recorded a few times. V and J are TRBV6-1 and TRBJ1-6; 8 nucleotides align to TRBD1. After removal of 7 bases from V and 2 bases from J, the junction contained 10 bases not matched to a gene. The CDR3 is 17 amino acids. Per germline, CDR1 MNHNS and CDR2 SASEGT. For the CDR3, the DNA is TGTGCCAGCAATAGGGGGCAGGGGGCGGCCTATAATTCACCCCTCCACTTT. Translating it yields CASNRGQGAAYNSPLHF.

This rearrangement joins TRBV11-2 to TRBJ2-1; D is possibly TRBD1 (6 bases). The V end was cut by 5 bases, the J end by 5 bases, with 13 bases between. This CDR3 has 14 amino acids. Germline CDR1 reads SGHAT; CDR2 reads FQNNGV. The CDR3 region is CASSLPRTDNEQFF. The CDR3 region has the DNA TGTGCCAGCAGCCTACCGCGGACAGACAATGAGCAGTTCTTC.

This clonotype was seen many times. J is TRBJ2-1 and V is TRBV10-3; unclear D gene. Between the trimmed V and J ends, which lost 0 bases and 6 bases, there was a span of 12 bases. The V gene's germline CDR1 is ENHRY and CDR2 SYGVKD. The CDR3 consists of 15 residues. The DNA of the CDR3 is TGTGCCATCAGTGAGTCGAGTACGCCTTTCAATGAGCAGTTCTTC. Translation: CAISESSTPFNEQFF.